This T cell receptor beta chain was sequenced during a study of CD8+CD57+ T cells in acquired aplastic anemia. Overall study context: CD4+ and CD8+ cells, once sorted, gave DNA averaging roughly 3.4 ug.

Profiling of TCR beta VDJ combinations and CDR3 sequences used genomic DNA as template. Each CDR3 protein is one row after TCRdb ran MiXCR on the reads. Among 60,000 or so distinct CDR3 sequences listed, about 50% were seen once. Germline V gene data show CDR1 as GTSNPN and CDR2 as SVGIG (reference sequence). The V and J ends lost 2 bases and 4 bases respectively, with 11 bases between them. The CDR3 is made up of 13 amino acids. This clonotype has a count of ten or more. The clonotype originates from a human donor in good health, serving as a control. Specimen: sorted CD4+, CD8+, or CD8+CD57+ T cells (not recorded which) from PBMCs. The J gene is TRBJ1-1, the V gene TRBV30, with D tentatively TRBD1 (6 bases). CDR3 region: CAWSHRDTTEAFF. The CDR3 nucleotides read TGTGCCTGGAGTCACCGGGACACCACTGAAGCTTTCTTT.